Sequencing of this T cell receptor (beta chain) was carried out in a study of PD-1 blockade in classical Hodgkin lymphoma. Study findings and constraints: By C4D1 there was a significant rise in CD4+ TCR diversity but not in CD8+ TCR diversity. Why the repertoires differ is still unclear, perhaps disease activity or prior therapy.

With respect to this clone: Antigen unknown.

Every patient was affected by relapse after autologous stem cell transplantation, while exposure to brentuximab vedotin was not uniform. Libraries were prepared by immunoSEQ multiplex PCR; TCRdb keeps only in-frame clonotypes and omits some of them. This table holds roughly 92,000 clones, more than 90% found once. CDR3 size: 15 residues. J lost 1 base, V lost 5 bases, and 3 bases had no gene match. In germline, CDR1 is SGHTA, CDR2 FQGNSA. This rearrangement joins TRBV7-2 to TRBJ1-5; 9 bases are shared with TRBD1. The material sequenced was peripheral blood mononuclear cells (PBMCs), taken at baseline. This TCR derives from a human donor with classical Hodgkin lymphoma. This CDR3 is CASSQGTGSNQPQHF. DNA of the CDR3: TGTGCCAGCAGCCAGGGGACAGGGAGCAATCAGCCCCAGCATTTT.